These 17 T cell receptor beta chains were sequenced from one sample in a study of blood T cell repertoires in COVID-19 (dated by TCRdb to 2020 to 2022). The library was obtained by the immunoSEQ multiplex PCR assay. TCRdb mirrors the immuneACCESS table, restricted to in-frame sequences. Some clones are absent from its copies; in checked studies, under half trace to an unresolved V gene, and the reason for the others is unknown. The sample contains over 25,000 clones, approximately 88% of them found a single time. The ten most abundant clones make up about 7.7% of the sample. What was sequenced was peripheral blood. These receptors all stem from a woman in her forties or fifties with active COVID-19.

The V gene is TRBV5-1, the J gene TRBJ2-7, with TRBD1 as a possible D gene (6 bases). V lost 1 base to trimming and J lost 1 base, with 15 bases between them. This CDR3 comprises 16 residues. The germline CDR1 and CDR2 sequences are SGHRS and YFSETQ. The CDR3 DNA follows: TGCGCCAGCAGCTTGTTTTCCACTGGGACATCCTACGAGCAGTACTTC. It encodes CASSLFSTGTSYEQYF.

This chain links TRBV28 with TRBJ1-2, with 10 bases aligning to TRBD1. Germline V gene lookup returns CDR1 MDHEN and CDR2 SYDVKM. The CDR3 spans 12 residues. J lost 8 bases, V lost 8 bases, and 5 bases had no gene match. CDR3 sequence (DNA): TGTGCCAGCCGACAGGGGGCCGGGGGCTACACCTTC. Translating it yields CASRQGAGGYTF.

This clone appeared once. This chain joins TRBV6-5 and TRBJ2-7; 7 nucleotides align to TRBD1. Unmatched junction bases numbered 4, after V lost 6 bases and J lost 2 bases. Germline V lookup: CDR1 MNHEY, CDR2 SVGAGI. This CDR3 contains 13 residues. CDR3 sequence reads: CASSDRVAYEQYF. DNA for the CDR3: TGTGCCAGCAGCGACAGGGTGGCCTACGAGCAGTACTTC.

Relative to its sample, this clone is medium-sized. The chain joins TRBV5-1 to TRBJ2-5, with 10 bases matching TRBD1. Trimming removed 0 bases from V and 2 bases from J; junction bases left unmatched: 7. The CDR3 contains 17 residues. CDR1 and CDR2 (germline): SGHRS, YFSETQ. This chain's CDR3 is CASSLEPGQGIQETQYF. The CDR3 nucleotides are TGCGCCAGCAGCTTGGAGCCGGGACAGGGGATACAAGAGACCCAGTACTTC.

CDR3 sequence: CAWSVAGGTDTQYF. CDR3 DNA: TGTGCCTGGAGTGTAGCGGGGGGCACAGATACGCAGTATTTT. The chain has TRBV30 and TRBJ2-3, with TRBD2 matching 8 bases. Germline trimming cut 0 bases from V and 1 base from J; bases unmatched to any gene: 0. The CDR3 is 14 residues long. Germline lookup yields CDR1 GTSNPN and CDR2 SVGIG (reference sequence).

The J gene is TRBJ2-1, the V gene TRBV10-3; D perhaps matches TRBD2 (6 bases). CDR1 is ENHRY, CDR2 SYGVKD, per germline. V lost 2 bases and J lost 7, with 9 bases in between. The CDR3 runs 13 residues. In DNA, the CDR3 is TGTGCCATCAGTGAGGGGACTCCTAATGAGCAGTTCTTC. Its translation: CAISEGTPNEQFF.

The chain joins TRBV19 to TRBJ2-3; D is unresolved. The CDR3 contains 14 residues. CDR1 and CDR2 (germline): LNHDA, SQIVND (reference sequence). V was trimmed by 6 bases and J by 1 base, leaving 11 bases between them. The DNA of the CDR3 is TGTGCCAGTAGCGGCGGTATGGGCACAGATACGCAGTATTTT. Translating gives CASSGGMGTDTQYF.

This chain uses TRBV9 with TRBJ2-1, with D possibly being TRBD2 (5 bases). V was shortened by 0 bases and J by 4 bases, with 17 bases between the two germline ends. Germline CDR1 is SGDLS and CDR2 is YYNGEE. This CDR3 is 17 amino acids long. CDR3 nucleotide sequence: TGTGCCAGCAGCGTAGGAGGGCAACCCATGTTGTACAATGAGCAGTTCTTC. It specifies CASSVGGQPMLYNEQFF.

The chain employs TRBV5-4 and TRBJ2-5, with 7 bases that match TRBD1. Looked up from germline, CDR1 is SGHNT and CDR2 is YYREEE (reference sequence). The J segment lost 4 bases and the V segment lost 0 bases, leaving 9 bases of the junction unmatched. CDR3 length equals 16 residues. CDR3 DNA sequence: TGTGCCAGCAGCTTGGACAGGGGATCCATGGGAGAGACCCAGTACTTC. Encoded protein: CASSLDRGSMGETQYF.

The CDR3 reads CATSPGTSGSNEQFF. The CDR3 DNA is TGCGCCACCTCACCCGGGACTAGCGGGAGTAATGAGCAGTTCTTC. The gene calls are TRBV5-1 and TRBJ2-1, with TRBD2 identical over 14 bases. V shed 9 bases, J shed 7 bases, and the junction held 9 bases outside the gene matches. CDR3 length: 15 amino acids. Germline V gene lookup returns CDR1 SGHRS and CDR2 YFSETQ.

The V and J genes are TRBV9 and TRBJ2-2; 7 bases match TRBD1. Per the germline V gene, CDR1 is SGDLS and CDR2 is YYNGEE. Trimming removed 3 bases from V and 7 bases from J; junction bases left unmatched: 12. This CDR3 contains 16 residues. CDR3 DNA sequence: TGTGCCAGCAGCGGCCGACAGGGCTCTCATAGCGGGGAGCTGTTTTTT. Translation: CASSGRQGSHSGELFF.

The rearrangement links TRBV21-1 to TRBJ2-2; the table gives TRBD2 as D, unverified against the DNA. TRBV21-1 is reported as a pseudogene. CDR3 size: 16 residues. CDR3 sequence reads: CASSAGWTSGVGELFF. DNA of the CDR3: TGTGCCAGCAGCGCTGGATGGACTAGCGGGGTCGGGGAGCTGTTTTTT.

The rearrangement links TRBV4-1 to TRBJ2-7, with a weak D call TRBD1 (6 bases). This CDR3 comprises 14 residues. Germline V gene data show CDR1 as MGHRA and CDR2 as YSYEKL. V lost 2 bases and J lost 5, with 13 bases in between. CDR3 sequence: CASSQTGTPHEQYF. The CDR3 DNA reads as TGCGCCAGCAGCCAAACAGGGACCCCCCACGAGCAGTACTTC.

V usage is TRBV2 and J usage is TRBJ2-5; 7 bases line up with TRBD1. CDR1 is SNHLY and CDR2 is FYNNEI in the germline V gene. The CDR3 length is 15 residues. The junction had 14 bases not matched to a gene; V was cut back by 8 bases and J by 5 bases. The CDR3 sequence: CASSYQTGSRETQYF. The CDR3 DNA reads TGTGCCAGCTCATATCAGACAGGGTCCCGGGAGACCCAGTACTTC.

CDR3 amino acids: CATSDGSGRAHEQFF. CDR3 sequence (DNA): TGTGCCACCAGTGATGGGAGCGGGAGGGCCCATGAGCAGTTCTTC. V gene TRBV24-1 combines with J gene TRBJ2-1, with TRBD2 identical over 10 bases. CDR1 is KGHDR and CDR2 is SFDVKD in the germline V gene. This CDR3 region has 15 residues. V lost 3 bases to trimming and J lost 8 bases; unmatched junction nucleotides: 6.

This CDR3 reads CASSTRTGTGSYEQYF. CDR3 nucleotide sequence: TGCGCCAGCAGCACCAGGACCGGGACAGGTTCCTACGAGCAGTACTTC. The chain recombines TRBV5-1 with TRBJ2-7, with 8 bases fitting TRBD1. The V and J ends lost 4 bases and 1 base, in that order; junction bases with no gene match: 10. This CDR3 contains 16 residues. Per the germline V gene, CDR1 is SGHRS and CDR2 is YFSETQ.

The gene calls are TRBV7-6 and TRBJ2-3, with D hard to call. Trimming left V 5 bases short and J 1 base short, with 10 bases between. This CDR3 spans 14 amino acids. The V gene's germline CDR1 is SGHVS and CDR2 FNYEAQ. CDR3 sequence: CASSVSARTDTQYF. The CDR3, as DNA: TGTGCCAGCAGCGTGTCTGCGCGCACAGATACGCAGTATTTT.